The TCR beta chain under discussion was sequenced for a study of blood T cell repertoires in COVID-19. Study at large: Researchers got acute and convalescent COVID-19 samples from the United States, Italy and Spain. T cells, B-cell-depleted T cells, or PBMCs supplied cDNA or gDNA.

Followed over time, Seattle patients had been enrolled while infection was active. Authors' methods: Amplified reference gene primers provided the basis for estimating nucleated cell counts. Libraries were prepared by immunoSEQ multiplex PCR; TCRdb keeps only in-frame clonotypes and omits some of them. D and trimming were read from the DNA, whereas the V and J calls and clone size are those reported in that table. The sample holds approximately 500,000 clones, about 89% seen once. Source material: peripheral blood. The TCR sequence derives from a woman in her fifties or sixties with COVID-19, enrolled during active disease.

CDR3 coding DNA: TGTGCCAGCAGCTTAGTAGGGGCAGCAGATACGCAGTATTTT. Amino acid sequence: CASSLVGAADTQYF. V is TRBV7-9 and J is TRBJ2-3; D is perhaps TRBD1 (5 bases). Deletions cut 1 base from V and 4 bases from J, with 9 bases between. Germline CDR1 reads SEHNR; CDR2 reads FQNEAQ (reference sequence). The CDR3 has 14 amino acids.